This TCR beta chain was profiled in a study of Ad26.COV2.S vaccination and SARS-CoV-2 variants. Background on the study: Donor was assigned to the Ad26.COV2.S arm of trial COV1001. Findings and limits, study-wide: While placebo recipients had lower spike-specific TCR breadth, vaccine recipients had more.

This sample's treatment: roughly 18 received Ad26.COV2.S at low or high dose, single or two shots; roughly five received placebo; per-sample allocation not given. Samples were taken on day 63 after the first vaccine or placebo injection. Boston supplied an adult donor aged 18-55 years. Ad26 vector vaccine expressed Wuhan-strain SARS-CoV-2 spike. Only in-frame clones appear in the TCRdb table, and some are missing; sequencing was by immunoSEQ multiplex PCR. The sample consists of 250,000 or so clones, 87% of them appearing once. The CDR3 is 17 amino acids. In germline, CDR1 is LGHNA, CDR2 YSLEER. Trimming cost V 0 bases and J 5 bases, with 16 bases left between them. This clone is labeled medium-sized. Its cognate antigen is unknown.

The sample was peripheral blood, taken in a trial of Ad26.COV2.S vaccine versus placebo. This chain joins TRBV4-3 and TRBJ2-2; D perhaps matches TRBD1 (5 bases). The TCR comes from a person aged 18-65 years who received the Ad26.COV2.S COVID-19 vaccine or a placebo. The CDR3 loop reads CASSQDRGQGRTGELFF. The CDR3 DNA reads TGCGCCAGCAGCCAAGATAGGGGCCAGGGAAGGACCGGGGAGCTGTTTTTT.